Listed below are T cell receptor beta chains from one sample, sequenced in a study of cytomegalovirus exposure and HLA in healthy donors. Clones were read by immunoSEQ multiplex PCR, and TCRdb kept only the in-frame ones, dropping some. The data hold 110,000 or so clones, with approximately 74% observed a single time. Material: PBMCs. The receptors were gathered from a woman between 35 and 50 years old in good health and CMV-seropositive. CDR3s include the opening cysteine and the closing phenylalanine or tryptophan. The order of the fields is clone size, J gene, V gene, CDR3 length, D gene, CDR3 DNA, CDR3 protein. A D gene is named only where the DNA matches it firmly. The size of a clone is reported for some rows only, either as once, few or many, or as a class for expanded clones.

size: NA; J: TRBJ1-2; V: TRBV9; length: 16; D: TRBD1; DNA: TGTGCCAGCAGCACCCCCCTGAACAGGGGTTGGGGTGGCTACACCTTC; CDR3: CASSTPLNRGWGGYTF
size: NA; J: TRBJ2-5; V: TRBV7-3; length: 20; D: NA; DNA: TGTGCCAGCAGCTTATCACCCCCTCGGGGGTTCCCCCCGGAGCAAGAGACCCAGTACTTC; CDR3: CASSLSPPRGFPPEQETQYF
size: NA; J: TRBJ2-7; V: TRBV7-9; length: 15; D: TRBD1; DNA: TGTGCCAGCAGTCCCGGACAGGCGCCAATCTACGAGCAGTACTTC; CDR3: CASSPGQAPIYEQYF
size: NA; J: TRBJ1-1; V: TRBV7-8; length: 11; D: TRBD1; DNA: TGTGCCAGCAGCACAGGGGTTGAAGCTTTCTTT; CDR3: CASSTGVEAFF
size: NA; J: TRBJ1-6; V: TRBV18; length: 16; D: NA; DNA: TGTGCCAGCTCACCATATCGGGCAGTGGGAGATTCACCCCTCCACTTT; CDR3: CASSPYRAVGDSPLHF
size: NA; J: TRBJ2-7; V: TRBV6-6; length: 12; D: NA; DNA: TGTGCCAGCACGGCAGGGCACCACGAGCAGTACTTC; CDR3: CASTAGHHEQYF
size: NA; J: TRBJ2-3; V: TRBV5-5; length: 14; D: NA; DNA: TGTGCCAGCAGCCCATGGAGGGGGCCAGATACGCAGTATTTT; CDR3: CASSPWRGPDTQYF
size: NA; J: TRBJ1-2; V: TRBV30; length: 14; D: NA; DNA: TGTGCCTGGAGTGTCCTGACAGCCAACTATGGCTACACCTTC; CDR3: CAWSVLTANYGYTF
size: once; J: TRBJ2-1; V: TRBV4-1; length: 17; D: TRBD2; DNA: TGCGCCAGCAGCCAGGGGGCTAGCGGGAGGGCCGGGAATGAGCAGTTCTTC; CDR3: CASSQGASGRAGNEQFF
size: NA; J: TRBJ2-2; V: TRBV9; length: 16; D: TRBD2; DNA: TGTGCCAGCAGCGTGTCTTCCGGGAGGTACACCGGGGAGCTGTTTTTT; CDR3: CASSVSSGRYTGELFF
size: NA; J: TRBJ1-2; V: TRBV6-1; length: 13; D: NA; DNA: TGTGCCAGCAGTGAAGCTTCCAGCTATGGCTACACCTTC; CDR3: CASSEASSYGYTF
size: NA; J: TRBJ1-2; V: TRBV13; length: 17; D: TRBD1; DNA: TGTGCCAGCAGCTTAGGGGGGGACAGGGGTTGGCACTATGGCTACACCTTC; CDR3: CASSLGGDRGWHYGYTF
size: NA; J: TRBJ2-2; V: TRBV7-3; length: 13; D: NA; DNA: TGTGCCAGCAGCTTACTTCTGACCGGGGAGCTGTTTTTT; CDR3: CASSLLLTGELFF
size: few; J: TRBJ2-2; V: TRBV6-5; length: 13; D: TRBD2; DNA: TGTGCCAGCCAGCGGGGAGGGGTCGGGGAGCTGTTTTTT; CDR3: CASQRGGVGELFF
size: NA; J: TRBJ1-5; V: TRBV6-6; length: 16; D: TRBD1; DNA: TGTGCCAGCAGTTACACGGGACAGGGGCGACGACAGCCCCAGCATTTT; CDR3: CASSYTGQGRRQPQHF
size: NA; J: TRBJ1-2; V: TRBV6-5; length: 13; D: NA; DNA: TGTGCCAGCAGACGGGACATTAACTATGGCTACACCTTC; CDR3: CASRRDINYGYTF
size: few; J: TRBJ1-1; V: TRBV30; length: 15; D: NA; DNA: TGTGCCTGGAGTGTACGTATAGGGGAGGGTACTGAAGCTTTCTTT; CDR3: CAWSVRIGEGTEAFF
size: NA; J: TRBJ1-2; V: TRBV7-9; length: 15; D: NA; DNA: TGTGCCAGCAGCTTATCGGACAATCCCTACTATGGCTACACCTTC; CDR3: CASSLSDNPYYGYTF
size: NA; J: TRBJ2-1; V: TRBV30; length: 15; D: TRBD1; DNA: TGTGCCTGGAGTGTAGGGACAGGGGGCTTAGATGAGCAGTTCTTC; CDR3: CAWSVGTGGLDEQFF
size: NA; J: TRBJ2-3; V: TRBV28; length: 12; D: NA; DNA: TGTGCCAGCAGCATTAGCCCAGATACGCAGTATTTT; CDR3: CASSISPDTQYF
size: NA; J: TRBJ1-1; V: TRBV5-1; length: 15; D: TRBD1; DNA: TGCGCCAGCAGCTTGGGGGACAGCGAAGGGAGAGGAGCTTTCTTT; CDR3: CASSLGDSEGRGAFF
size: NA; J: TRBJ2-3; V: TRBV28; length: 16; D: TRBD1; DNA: TGTGCCAGCAGTCCCCGGGACAGGGGCCCTCGGGATACGCAGTATTTT; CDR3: CASSPRDRGPRDTQYF
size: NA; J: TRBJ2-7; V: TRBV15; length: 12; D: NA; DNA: TGTGCCACCAGGGGGGGAGCCTACGAGCAGTACTTC; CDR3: CATRGGAYEQYF
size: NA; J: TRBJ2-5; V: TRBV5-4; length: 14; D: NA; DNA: TGTGCCAGCAGCTGGCCACAACCGGGGGAGACCCAGTACTTC; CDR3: CASSWPQPGETQYF
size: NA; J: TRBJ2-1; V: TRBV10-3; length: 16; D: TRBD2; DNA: TGTGCCATCAGTGACCAGACTAGCGGGGGATACAATGAGCAGTTCTTC; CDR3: CAISDQTSGGYNEQFF
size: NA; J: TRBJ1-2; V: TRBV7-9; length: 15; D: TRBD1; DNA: TGTGCCAGCAGCTTAGGGCAGACAGGGGGCCATGGCTACACCTTC; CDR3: CASSLGQTGGHGYTF
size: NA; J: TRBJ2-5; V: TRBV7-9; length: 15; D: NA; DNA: TGTGCCAGCAGCTTAGCGCCGGGGTACCAAGAGACCCAGTACTTC; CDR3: CASSLAPGYQETQYF
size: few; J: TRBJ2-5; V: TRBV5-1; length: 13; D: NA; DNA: TGCGCCAGCAGCTTGCCGGGACAAGAGACCCAGTACTTC; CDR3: CASSLPGQETQYF
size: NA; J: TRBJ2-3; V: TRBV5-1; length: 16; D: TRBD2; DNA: TGCGCCAGCAGACAATCGGGACTAGCAAGCACAGATACGCAGTATTTT; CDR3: CASRQSGLASTDTQYF
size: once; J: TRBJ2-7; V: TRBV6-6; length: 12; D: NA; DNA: TGTGCCAGCAGGCGTAGCGACCACGAGCAGTACTTC; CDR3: CASRRSDHEQYF
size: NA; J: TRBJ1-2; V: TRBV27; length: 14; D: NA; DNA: TGTGCCAGCAGTTTTCGAGCGGGTAACTATGGCTACACCTTC; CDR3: CASSFRAGNYGYTF
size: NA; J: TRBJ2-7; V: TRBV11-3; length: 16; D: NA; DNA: TGTGCCAGCAGCTCGACCGCACAGGGTGACTCCTACGAGCAGTACTTC; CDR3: CASSSTAQGDSYEQYF
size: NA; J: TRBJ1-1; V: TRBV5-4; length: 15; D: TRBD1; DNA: TGTGCCAGCAGCTTTAAGGGACAGCTGAACACTGAAGCTTTCTTT; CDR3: CASSFKGQLNTEAFF
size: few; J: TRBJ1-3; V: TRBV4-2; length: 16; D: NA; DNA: TGTGCCAGCAGCCCCAGAACACGGGACTCTGGAAACACCATATATTTT; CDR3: CASSPRTRDSGNTIYF
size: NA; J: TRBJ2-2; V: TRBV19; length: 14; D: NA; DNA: TGTGCCAGTAGTATATCGGCGGTAACCGGGGAGCTGTTTTTT; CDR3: CASSISAVTGELFF
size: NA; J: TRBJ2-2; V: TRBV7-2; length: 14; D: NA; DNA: TGTGCCAGCAGCTTCCAGGGGAGGGGCGGGGAGCTGTTTTTT; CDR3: CASSFQGRGGELFF
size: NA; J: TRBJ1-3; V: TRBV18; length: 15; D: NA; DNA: TGTGCCAGCTCACCAGATGGGGCCTCTGGAAACACCATATATTTT; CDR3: CASSPDGASGNTIYF
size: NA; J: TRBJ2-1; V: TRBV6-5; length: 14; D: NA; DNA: TGTGCCAGCAGTTACCGGAGTAGGTACAATGAGCAGTTCTTC; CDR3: CASSYRSRYNEQFF
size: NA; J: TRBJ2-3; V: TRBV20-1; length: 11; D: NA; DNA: TGCAGTGCCCCCACAGGGGATACGCAGTATTTT; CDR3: CSAPTGDTQYF
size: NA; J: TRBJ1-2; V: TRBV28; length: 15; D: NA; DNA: TGTGCCAGCAGTTTCGCGGGGGGGCGCGTCTATGGCTACACCTTC; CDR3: CASSFAGGRVYGYTF
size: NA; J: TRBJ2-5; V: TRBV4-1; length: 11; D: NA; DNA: TGCGCCAGCAGCCAAGGGGGGGCCCAGTACTTC; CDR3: CASSQGGAQYF
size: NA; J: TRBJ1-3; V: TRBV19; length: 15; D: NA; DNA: TGTGCCAGTAGTGTCGTTACGGTAGCCAGAAACACCATATATTTT; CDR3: CASSVVTVARNTIYF
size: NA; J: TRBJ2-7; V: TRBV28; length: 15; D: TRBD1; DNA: TGTGCCAGCAGCCCAGGACAGGGGCTAAACTACGAGCAGTACTTC; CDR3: CASSPGQGLNYEQYF
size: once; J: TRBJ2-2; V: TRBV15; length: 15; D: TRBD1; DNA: TGTGCCACCAGCAGGGACAGGGGGCATACCGGGGAGCTGTTTTTT; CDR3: CATSRDRGHTGELFF
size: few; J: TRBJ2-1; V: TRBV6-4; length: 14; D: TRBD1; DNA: TGTGCCAGCAGTTCCGGGACAGGAGGCACTGAGCAGTTCTTC; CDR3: CASSSGTGGTEQFF
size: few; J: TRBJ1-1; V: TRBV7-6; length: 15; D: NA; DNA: TGTGCCAGCAGCTTAGCGGAGGGACTCTCCCCTGAAGCTTTCTTT; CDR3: CASSLAEGLSPEAFF